Listed here is a single T cell receptor (beta chain). Its antigen is unknown. The input lacks base qualities; no much larger clone sits a single base away. The germline V gene specifies SGHDT as CDR1 and YYEEEE as CDR2. Trimming leaves V shorter by 0 bases and J shorter by 3 bases, with the junction holding 11 bases beyond the gene matches. Including cysteine and phenylalanine, the CDR3 has 17 amino acids. The retained sequence is limited to the CDR3, 51 bases, with the frame set at the first base. These data originate in a study of blood T cell repertoires in COVID-19 (dated by TCRdb to about 2020). Some background on the complete study: Samples from collaborators originated in the United States, Italy and Spain and spanned both the acute and convalescent phases of COVID-19. The material from the prospective study consisted of cDNA or gDNA derived from T cells, B-cell-depleted T cells, or PBMCs. The dataset comprised deeply sampled blood TCRbeta repertoires from subjects exposed to, actively infected with, or recovered from COVID-19. A freely available public database, intended as a resource for researchers studying the immune response to SARS-CoV-2, is where the repertoires were released. Samples came from the ongoing ImmuneRACE study (first 160 participants) plus 1,254 subjects from 6 global collaborators. Sample metadata almost always included a de-identified subject ID, COVID-19 status, age in years and sex. Where available, HLA class I and class II types were obtained from metadata supplied by the sample provider rather than from assay-based typing.

TCRbeta CDR3 regions were amplified from genomic DNA using the immunoSEQ Assay, a bias-controlled multiplex PCR. The original methods were these. The number of nucleated cells in each sample was estimated by amplification of reference gene primers within the assay. Sequence reads were collapsed and filtered to measure the absolute abundance of every unique TCRbeta CDR3 rearrangement. For each sample, productive Simpson clonality was calculated as the square root of Simpson's diversity index across productive rearrangements. TCRdb retrieved this table from immuneACCESS and kept in-frame rearrangements only. Not all clones are present; in checked studies, unresolved V genes account for under half, and no reason is known for the remainder. V, J and clone size are those of that table, while D and trimming were read from the DNA. The sample table contains some 300,000 clones; only one count was recorded for 75% to 90% of them. The top ten clonotypes cover around 5.8% of the sample.

Broader findings and caveats from the paper: The amount of clinical and demographic metadata varied by source and participant and was provided uncurated.

One collaborating source in Seattle enrolled patients during active infection and followed them longitudinally through the course of disease. The collaborating institutions used their own protocols to collect whole blood in K2EDTA tubes. For TCRbeta analysis, collaborators shipped samples in one of three forms: frozen whole blood, isolated PBMCs, or DNA extracted from either of those sample types. The V gene is TRBV5-6 and the J gene is TRBJ1-2; 7 nucleotides in the junction match TRBD1. The material sequenced was peripheral blood. The TCR sequence derives from a woman between 45 and 60 years old with COVID-19, enrolled during active disease. CDR3 sequence: CASSLGPSPRGYYGYTF. The nucleotide sequence reads TGTGCCAGCAGCTTGGGGCCCTCGCCCAGGGGGTACTATGGCTACACCTTC.